This T cell receptor beta chain appears in the sequencing data of a study of PD-1 blockade in classical Hodgkin lymphoma. Ten or more counts support this clone. What it binds is not known. Produced via immunoSEQ multiplex PCR; TCRdb's table is partial and in-frame only. This table holds more than 90,000 clones, 75% to 85% found once. After autologous stem cell transplantation all patients relapsed, and prior brentuximab vedotin exposure differed between cohorts. With 5 bases clipped from V and 6 bases from J, the junction kept 17 bases outside the gene matches. CDR1 and CDR2 from the germline V gene are MDHEN and SYDVKM. This CDR3 has 17 residues. Study-level results: By C4D1, diversity of CD4+ TCRs had risen significantly, whereas that of CD8+ TCRs had not. Newly diagnosed patients were reported to start with lower TCR diversity than healthy donors. Some patients started nivolumab under 1 year after ASCT, and they were excluded. Reasons behind the repertoire differences stay unclear, perhaps disease activity or earlier therapy.

This specimen consisted of peripheral blood mononuclear cells (PBMCs), obtained before the second cycle of nivolumab. This TCR came from a human donor with classical Hodgkin lymphoma. The chain uses TRBV28 and TRBJ2-7; 9 bases are a match to TRBD2. The CDR3 DNA is TGTGCCAGCAGTCCCCGGGACCGAGGACTAGCGAGTAGCGAGCAGTACTTC. Amino acid sequence: CASSPRDRGLASSEQYF.